This T cell receptor (beta chain) appears in the sequencing data of a study of blood T cells in healthy people across ages. The CDR3 has 15 residues. Germline V lookup: CDR1 DFQATT, CDR2 SNEGSKA (reference sequence). The ends were cut back, 2 bases at V and 8 bases at J, with 18 bases in the middle. Notes on this clonotype: Its antigen is as yet unknown.

Primed by a sample-barcoded 5' primer and a J-beta primer mix, a second PCR proceeded for about 6 to 11 cycles. Every cDNA molecule carried a tag from a template-switch adaptor bearing 12 random nucleotides. In TCRdb, the 5' RACE reads were re-called with MiXCR into one record per CDR3 protein. The table includes around 650,000 distinct CDR3 sequences, about 43% detected once. Whole-study findings and limits: Donor CMV status was unknown, possibly confounding expanded clonotype changes. While age rose, TCR beta diversity per million T cells dropped in a roughly linear way.

Each sample yielded at least 6 micrograms of PBMC total RNA. The TCR was taken from an elderly man in good health. The chain uses TRBV20-1 and TRBJ1-4, with D uncertain. The sequenced material came from blood. This CDR3 reads CSARSLAYFEEKLFF. The CDR3 DNA reads TGCAGTGCTAGATCCCTCGCCTATTTTGAGGAAAAACTGTTTTTT.